This T cell receptor (beta chain) was identified during a study of Ad26.COV2.S vaccination and SARS-CoV-2 variants. Stated treatment: over 15 received Ad26.COV2.S at low or high dose, single or two shots; 5 received placebo; per-sample allocation not given. Day 63 following the first vaccine or placebo injection was when the samples were taken. The CDR3 sequence is 10 residues long. The ends were cut back, 7 bases at V and 4 bases at J, with 4 bases in the middle. Germline loops: CDR1 MNHEY, CDR2 SMNVEV (reference sequence). Measured with immunoSEQ multiplex PCR; TCRdb has only the in-frame clones, and not every one. Of some 480,000 clones listed, around 88% are singletons.

The material sequenced was peripheral blood, taken in a trial of Ad26.COV2.S vaccine versus placebo. The J gene is TRBJ2-5, the V gene TRBV27; D call uncertain. The sequence was obtained from a person aged 18-60 years who received the Ad26.COV2.S COVID-19 vaccine or a placebo. CDR3 nucleotide sequence: TGTGCCAGCAATCGAGAGACCCAGTACTTC. Translated: CASNRETQYF.